This T cell receptor (beta chain) was documented in a study of blood T cell repertoires in COVID-19. In the original processing: It was from reference gene primer amplification that nucleated cell counts were estimated. Sequencing was performed with immunoSEQ multiplex PCR; in TCRdb, only in-frame clones are kept and a portion is missing. From that table come the V and J calls and clone size; the DNA was used to work out D and trimming. Altogether 100,000 to 150,000 clones are present, around 87% being singletons, with the ten largest covering about 2.1%. Trimming removed 6 bases from V and 3 bases from J, with 15 bases in between. CDR3 length: 14 residues. Germline V CDR1 and CDR2: SGHAT, FQNNGV.

The sequenced material came from peripheral blood. The TCR comes from a man in his 70s with active COVID-19. J is TRBJ2-7 and V is TRBV11-2; D is possibly TRBD2 (6 bases). The CDR3 DNA is TGTGCCAGCAGATCACGGGCCGGGGGCTACGAGCAGTACTTC. It is translated as CASRSRAGGYEQYF.